Below, one T cell receptor beta chain is given with its context. Which antigen it targets is not known. Within one base of it there is no much larger clone, and no base qualities were kept. The data originate from a study of OX40 agonist ivuxolimab in advanced cancers. Background on the whole study: Ivuxolimab was a fully human IgG2 agonistic monoclonal antibody targeting the costimulatory receptor OX40 (CD134). Partial responses occurred in three dose-escalation patients, of whom one had hepatocellular carcinoma and two had cutaneous melanoma. The paper reports the monotherapy dose-escalation portion (N of about 52 patients) of the phase I ivuxolimab trial. Intravenous ivuxolimab was administered to patients every 2 weeks at six dose levels: 0.01, 0.1, 0.3, 1.5, 3 and 10 mg/kg. Patients were allowed to have had prior anti-PD-1, anti-PD-L1 or anti-CTLA-4 therapy, and around two fifths of the dose-escalation patients had been treated with checkpoint inhibitors. Of the approximately 50 dose-escalation patients, hepatocellular carcinoma was present in around 19, melanoma in around 15, renal cell carcinoma in 9 and head and neck cancer in 9. The dose-escalation cohort was almost 85% male with a mean age of approximately 60 years, ranging from roughly 20 to 80. Peripheral TCRbeta sequencing aimed to test whether ivuxolimab altered TCR sequence diversity and caused clonal T-cell expansion.

What the research found in general, with its limitations: After ivuxolimab, more expanded clones were found on average in CD8+ T cells than in CD4+ T cells. At doses from 0.1 to 3.0 mg/kg, clonal expansion was seen in both CD4+ and CD8+ blood T cells between baseline and week 6. Low levels of normalized T-cell clonal expansion were also seen in some patients who did not respond. In the 0.1-3.0 mg/kg groups, partial responders were among the patients with the lowest normalized peripheral clonal expansion, particularly in CD8+ T cells. The antigen specificity of the clonally expanded peripheral T cells was not determined.

Genomic DNA was isolated from the sorted cells so that the TCRbeta CDR3 region could be sequenced. TCRbeta CDR3 regions were sequenced using the immunoSEQ Assay. What TCRdb holds here is the immuneACCESS table cut down to in-frame rearrangements. Part of the clones is not present; checked against another copy, under half of the missing clones reflect an unresolved V gene, and the others are unexplained. This sample comprises about 55,000 clones, over 70% of them detected only once. The top ten clones comprise roughly 4.5% of the sample. The trial excluded patients who had a history of autoimmune disease or who were on systemic immunosuppression. Peripheral blood for TCR sequencing was collected from all dose cohorts at baseline, on cycle 4 day 1, and on cycle 7 day 1. The samples were taken from a phase I, first-in-human, multicenter, open-label dose-escalation trial of ivuxolimab. Adults with locally advanced or metastatic melanoma, renal cell, hepatocellular, or head and neck squamous cell carcinoma were enrolled in the trial. CD4+ and CD8+ T cells were sorted separately from peripheral blood before TCR sequencing.

Sequencing was performed on CD4+ or CD8+ T cells sorted from blood, taken in a trial of the OX40 agonist ivuxolimab. This clonotype was sampled from an adult with an advanced solid tumor such as melanoma, head and neck, liver or kidney cancer.

The sequence in DNA is TGTGCCAGCAGACGGGACAGAAACTATGGCTACACCTTC. Translated, it gives CASRRDRNYGYTF. The chain is encoded by TRBV6-5 joined to TRBJ1-2, with 7 bases aligning to TRBD1. Taken from the germline V gene, the CDR1 and CDR2 loops are MNHEY and SVGAGI. Germline trimming: 6 bases from V, 2 bases from J; junction bases outside gene matches: 3. The CDR3 contains 13 residues, cysteine and phenylalanine counted. Only the CDR3 DNA is retained, 39 bases long and in frame from the first base.